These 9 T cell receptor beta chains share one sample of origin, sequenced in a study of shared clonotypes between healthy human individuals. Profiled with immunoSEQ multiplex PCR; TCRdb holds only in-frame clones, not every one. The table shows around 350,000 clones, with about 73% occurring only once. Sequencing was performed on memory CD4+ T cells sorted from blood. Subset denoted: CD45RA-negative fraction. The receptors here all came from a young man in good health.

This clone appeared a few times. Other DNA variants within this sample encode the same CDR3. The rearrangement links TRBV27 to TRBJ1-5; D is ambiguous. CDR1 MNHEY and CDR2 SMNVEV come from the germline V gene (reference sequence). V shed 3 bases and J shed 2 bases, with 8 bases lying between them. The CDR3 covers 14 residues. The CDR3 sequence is CASSLRGGNQPQHF. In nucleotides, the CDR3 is TGTGCCAGCAGTTTGCGAGGAGGCAATCAGCCCCAGCATTTT.

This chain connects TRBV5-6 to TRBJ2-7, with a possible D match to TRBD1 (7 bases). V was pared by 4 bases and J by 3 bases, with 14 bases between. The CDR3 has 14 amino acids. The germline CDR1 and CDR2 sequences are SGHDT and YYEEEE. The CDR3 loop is CASSRGTVYYEQYF. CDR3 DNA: TGTGCCAGCAGCCGCGGGACAGTTTACTACGAGCAGTACTTC.

This chain's CDR3 is CASSSGSGISDEQFF. The DNA of the CDR3 is TGTGCCAGCAGCTCAGGTAGCGGGATTTCCGATGAGCAGTTCTTC. This sequence joins TRBV11-3 and TRBJ2-1, with 8 bases that match TRBD2. CDR1 is SGHNT, CDR2 YENEEA, per germline. This CDR3 is built from 15 residues. V dropped 4 bases and J dropped 8; count of bases not matched to a gene: 10.

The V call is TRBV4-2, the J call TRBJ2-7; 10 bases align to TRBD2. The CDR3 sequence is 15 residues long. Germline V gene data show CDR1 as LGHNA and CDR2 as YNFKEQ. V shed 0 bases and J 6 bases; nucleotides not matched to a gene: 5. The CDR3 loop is CASSQDLAGDIEQYF. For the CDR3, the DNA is TGTGCCAGCAGCCAAGATCTAGCGGGAGATATCGAGCAGTACTTC.

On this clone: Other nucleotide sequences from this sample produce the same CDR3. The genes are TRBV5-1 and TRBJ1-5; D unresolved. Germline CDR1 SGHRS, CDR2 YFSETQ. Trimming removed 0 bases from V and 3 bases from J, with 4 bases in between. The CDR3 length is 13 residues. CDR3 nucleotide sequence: TGCGCCAGCAGCTTGGATTCCAATCAGCCCCAGCATTTT. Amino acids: CASSLDSNQPQHF. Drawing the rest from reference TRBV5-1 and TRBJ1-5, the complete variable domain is KAGVTQTPRYLIKTRGQQVTLSCSPISGHRSVSWYQQTPGQGLQFLFEYFSETQRNKGNFPGRFSGRQFSNSRSEMNVSTLELGDSALYLCASSLDSNQPQHFGDGTRLSIL.

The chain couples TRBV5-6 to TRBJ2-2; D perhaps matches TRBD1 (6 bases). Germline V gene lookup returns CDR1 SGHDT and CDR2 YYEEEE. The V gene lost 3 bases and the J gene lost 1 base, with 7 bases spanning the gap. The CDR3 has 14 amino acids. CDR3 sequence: CASSWGQNTGELFF. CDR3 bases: TGTGCCAGCAGCTGGGGACAGAACACCGGGGAGCTGTTTTTT.

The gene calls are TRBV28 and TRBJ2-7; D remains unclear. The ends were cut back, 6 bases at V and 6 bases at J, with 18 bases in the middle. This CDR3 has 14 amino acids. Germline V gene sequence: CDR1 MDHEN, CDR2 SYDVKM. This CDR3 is CASRVLSPISEQYF. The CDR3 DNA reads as TGTGCCAGCAGAGTTTTATCCCCCATAAGCGAGCAGTACTTC.

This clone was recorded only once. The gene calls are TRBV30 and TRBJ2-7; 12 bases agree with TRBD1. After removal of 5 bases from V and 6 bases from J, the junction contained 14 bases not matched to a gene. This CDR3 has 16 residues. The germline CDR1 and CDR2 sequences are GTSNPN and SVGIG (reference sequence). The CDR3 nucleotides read TGTGCCTGGGCCAAAAGAAGGGACAGGGGGCCTGGCGAGCAGTACTTC. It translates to CAWAKRRDRGPGEQYF.

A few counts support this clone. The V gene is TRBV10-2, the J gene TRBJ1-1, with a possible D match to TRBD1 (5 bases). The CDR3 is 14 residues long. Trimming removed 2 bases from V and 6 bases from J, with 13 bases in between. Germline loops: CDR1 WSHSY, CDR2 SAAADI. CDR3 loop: CASSEPGVEAEAFF. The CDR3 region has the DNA TGCGCCAGCAGTGAGCCGGGGGTTGAGGCTGAAGCTTTCTTT.